This T cell receptor (beta chain) was retrieved from a study of shared clonotypes between healthy human individuals (TCRdb year 2020). Concerning the study at large: A couple of women and a few men aged 18 to 49 years were included in the cohort. For each donor, CD4 naive and CD4 memory were each given three plates, CD8 naive was given two plates, and CD8 memory was given one plate. Libraries were prepared and TCR repertoires were sequenced by different laboratories using diverse techniques, in order to increase sequencing depth and limit assay-specific biases. The study deeply sequenced blood TCR repertoires of about 5 healthy adults to estimate repertoire size and the extent of clonotype sharing between individuals. Between about 0.94 and 8.9 billion PBMCs per donor were obtained by leukapheresis.

The sample holds one count of this clone. This receptor's antigen is unknown. The sample holds no much larger clone one base away, and base qualities are not on file. The research as a whole found: Higher generation probabilities were observed for clonotypes shared by all four sorted-subset donors than for non-shared clonotypes. Pairwise subsampling indicated that sequencing depth was expected to affect the degree of clonotype sharing among donors. Sharing across several donors was observed for approximately 5% of naive CD4, over 3% of naive CD8, around 2.5% of memory CD4, and about 0.4% of memory CD8 clonotypes. Naive subsets generally had larger estimated clonotype richness than memory subsets. Incomplete sequencing was indicated by rarefaction of sorted-subset datasets, despite the large sequencing depth. Because the study included a small number of donors, the genetic and exposure-history diversity represented was limited. Only blood was sampled, and tissue TCR repertoires likely differ from those in blood.

Using the deep immunoSEQ assay, TCR CDR3 regions were amplified from genomic DNA by multiplex PCR. Extracted genomic DNA from each cell subset was distributed evenly across all wells of several immunoSEQ 96-well plates, and each plate was treated as a replicate. For sorted subsets, each replicate PCR was loaded with approximately 0.2 ug genomic DNA, equivalent to some 31,000 T cell genomes. Purified libraries were measured with a Qubit 3.0 fluorometer, size-checked on a Bioanalyzer 2100, and measured again with the KAPA Library Quantification kit. Every immunoSEQ 96-well plate was sequenced on a separate single-read 150-cycle Illumina NextSeq 550 flow cell. The original pipeline was this. Because the immunoSEQ output included only junctional sequences and no quality scores, the filtering could not be the same as the filtering used for full-length reads. Sequences were annotated with PyIR, a Python wrapper for IgBLAST v1.9, using IMGT germline references to assign V/J genes and CDR3. Reads were filtered out if the reads had weak V/J assignments (E-value above 1e-6), no CDR3, stop codons, out-of-frame junctions, or ambiguous translated residues. V3J clonotypes were defined as sequences sharing an identical inferred V gene, J gene, and CDR3 amino acid sequence. Percentage overlap between repertoires was computed as shared unique clonotypes divided by the size of the smaller repertoire. RTK rarefaction, the Chao1 estimator, and Recon v2.1 estimates of unobserved clonotypes were used to assess repertoire richness. For all TCRbeta clonotypes obtained by the gDNA method from a handful of donors, generation probabilities were computed with OLGA. Held by TCRdb, this immuneACCESS table contains in-frame sequences only and omits some clones. Under half of the omission traces to an unresolved V gene where checked; the cause of the rest is unknown. D and trimming were read from the DNA, whereas the V and J calls and clone size are those reported in that table. A total of approximately 2.3 million clones appear in this sample, approximately 93% of them only once. Of the sample, roughly 0.36% falls within the top ten clones.

The donors were healthy, HIV-negative adults who had no recently reported acute infections or vaccinations. Every donor was a Caucasian adult residing in Nashville, Tennessee, USA. CD4+ T cells were enriched through magnetic negative selection, after which naive cells were positively selected on CD45RA and the remaining negative fraction served as the memory subset. After blood collection by leukapheresis, PBMCs were isolated using Ficoll-Histopaque density gradient centrifugation and then cryopreserved in the vapor phase of liquid nitrogen. Purity and quantity of every magnetically sorted T cell population were checked by analytical flow cytometry. Each sorted fraction had its genomic DNA isolated and then quantified by UV absorbance on a Nanodrop 2000c. Per the germline V gene (reference sequence), SGHNT is the CDR1 and YYREEE is the CDR2. The V end loses 5 bases and the J end loses 1 base, and a stretch of 16 bases separates them. Measured from the cysteine to the phenylalanine, the CDR3 is 15 residues long. CDR3 DNA is the only sequence kept; it has 45 bases, read in frame from the first base.

The sequence derives from a man between 18 and 35 years old in good health. Some clones in this sample may be carry-over from other donors' samples. The receptor chain draws on TRBV5-4 and TRBJ2-7, with TRBD2 as a weak D call on 6 bases. The sequenced sample was naive CD4+ T cells from PBMCs. Taken with the paper, the label for cell subset or site translates to: CD45RA+ positively selected. The nucleotide sequence is given as TGTGCCAGCAGGGCGGGGAGCAGCACTTCCTACGAGCAGTACTTC. Its product reads: CASRAGSSTSYEQYF.